A single sample gave rise to the 20 T cell receptor beta chains below, sequenced in a study of molecular identifiers for immune sequencing clone quantification. TCRdb redid the calling of the PCR reads with MiXCR, one entry per CDR3 protein. The sample shows about 500,000 distinct CDR3 sequences, 20% to 25% of them seen only once. The sequenced sample consisted of naive CD8+ T cells from blood, with Jurkat cell RNA spiked in. The subset is: FACS-sorted CD8+CD4-CCR7+CD45RA+ naive T cells. The source of these receptors is a human donor in good health. Some libraries in this study had Jurkat cell RNA spiked in.

This clonotype occurred many times. The rearrangement links TRBV6-5 to TRBJ2-7; 8 bases line up with TRBD1. Per germline, CDR1 MNHEY and CDR2 SVGAGI. V lost 0 bases, J lost 3 bases, and 1 base stayed unmatched. This CDR3 contains 14 residues. The DNA for the CDR3 is TGTGCCAGCAGTTACTCAACAGGGGGCTACGAGCAGTACTTC. This gives the protein CASSYSTGGYEQYF.

The V call is TRBV11-2, the J call TRBJ2-7; TRBD2 matches 10 bases. J lost 2 bases, V lost 4 bases, and 14 bases had no gene match. The CDR3 extends over 18 amino acids. Germline assignment: CDR1 SGHAT and CDR2 FQNNGV. The CDR3 region has the DNA TGTGCCAGCAGCTACCGTCTTTTGGGAGCGGGAGGGACCTACGAGCAGTACTTC. This sequence encodes CASSYRLLGAGGTYEQYF.

This clonotype came up a few times. The chain has TRBV2 and TRBJ2-1, with D hard to call. Between the trimmed V and J ends, which lost 8 bases and 7 bases, there was a span of 6 bases. Per the germline V gene, CDR1 is SNHLY and CDR2 is FYNNEI. The CDR3 has 10 residues. CDR3 bases: TGTGCCAGCGCTTATAATGAGCAGTTCTTC. This gives the protein CASAYNEQFF.

This clonotype was detected only a few times. This chain uses TRBV30 with TRBJ1-2; D gene unclear. V was trimmed by 2 bases and J by 8 bases, leaving 15 bases between them. Germline loops: CDR1 GTSNPN, CDR2 SVGIG (reference sequence). The CDR3 has 13 residues. The CDR3 loop is CAWSKDGLGGYTF. In DNA, the CDR3 is TGTGCCTGGAGTAAGGACGGCCTAGGAGGCTACACCTTC.

This clonotype was recorded many times. The chain combines TRBV5-6 with TRBJ2-2; 11 nucleotides match TRBD1. The germline V gene encodes CDR1 SGHDT and CDR2 YYEEEE. This CDR3 is built from 16 residues. Trimming cost V 5 bases and J 4 bases; bases outside gene matches: 7. This CDR3 reads CASRKGQGAVTGELFF. CDR3 nucleotide sequence: TGTGCCAGCAGAAAAGGACAGGGGGCGGTCACCGGGGAGCTGTTTTTT.

About this clonotype: Just one base apart from a much larger clone, this may be a read error. This chain connects TRBV12-5 to TRBJ2-7, with D unresolved. The germline CDR1 and CDR2 sequences are LGHNT and FRNRAP. There are 15 residues in the CDR3. The CDR3 loop is CASGLVYGRNHEQNF. The DNA for the CDR3 is TGTGCTAGTGGTTTGGTATACGGCAGGAACCACGAGCAGAACTTC.

This clonotype showed up many times. The chain links TRBV30 to TRBJ2-1; the match to TRBD2 covers 11 bases. V lost 1 base and J lost 3; bases outside the gene matches: 2. This CDR3 has 15 residues. Looked up from germline, CDR1 is GTSNPN and CDR2 is SVGIG (reference sequence). CDR3 sequence: CAWSATSGNYNEQFF. The CDR3 nucleotides read TGTGCCTGGAGTGCGACTAGCGGGAACTACAATGAGCAGTTCTTC.

The V gene is TRBV19, the J gene TRBJ2-7; D is tentatively TRBD1 or TRBD2 (6 bases each). Per germline, CDR1 LNHDA and CDR2 SQIVND (reference sequence). CDR3 length: 15 residues. The V end lost 3 bases, the J end lost 2 bases, and 14 bases lay between the germline ends. The CDR3 protein is CASSIGGGTTYEQYF. Written as DNA, the CDR3 is TGTGCCAGTAGTATTGGAGGGGGGACCACCTACGAGCAGTACTTC. The complete variable domain, with remaining parts taken from reference TRBV19 and TRBJ2-7, reads DGGITQSPKYLFRKEGQNVTLSCEQNLNHDAMYWYRQDPGQGLRLIYYSQIVNDFQKGDIAEGYSVSREKKESFPLTVTSAQKNPTAFYLCASSIGGGTTYEQYFGPGTRLTVT.

With regard to this clonotype: One base away lies a much larger clone, so this may be a sequencing read error. V usage is TRBV29-1 and J usage is TRBJ1-1; D remains unclear. The CDR3 loop spans 13 amino acids. Germline V gene data show CDR1 as SQVTM and CDR2 as ANQGSEA. CDR3 DNA sequence: TGCGGCTTAGTGGAGGGAGTTGGCATCGAAGCTTTCTTT. This translates into CGLVEGVGIEAFF. The full variable domain, in which reference TRBV29-1 and TRBJ1-1 provide the parts outside the CDR3, is SAVISQKPSRDICQRGTSLTIQCQVDSQVTMMFWYRQQPGQSLTLIATANQGSEATYESGFVIDKFPISRPNLTFSTLTVSNMSPEDSSIYLCGLVEGVGIEAFFGQGTRLTVV.

In this sample, this clonotype turned up many times. The chain couples TRBV6-5 to TRBJ2-1; TRBD2 matches at 9 bases. This CDR3 has 17 amino acids. Germline V lookup: CDR1 MNHEY, CDR2 SVGAGI. The J segment lost 8 bases and the V segment lost 4 bases, leaving 15 bases of the junction unmatched. CDR3 region: CASSSSKAGGRIDEQFF. CDR3 nucleotide sequence: TGTGCCAGCAGTTCATCTAAAGCGGGAGGAAGAATCGATGAGCAGTTCTTC.

Of note for this clonotype: A read error is possible here, since a much larger clone lies one base away. The chain carries TRBV20-1 and TRBJ1-5; D may be TRBD1 (6 bases). The CDR3 length is 15 residues. Germline V gene data show CDR1 as DFQATT and CDR2 as SNEGSKA (reference sequence). The ends were cut back, 2 bases at V and 1 base at J, with 12 bases in the middle. The CDR3 protein is CSARRPRGSNQPQHF. CDR3 bases: TGCAGTGCTAGAAGACCCAGGGGCAGCAATCAGCCCCAGCATTTT.

This clonotype has only a few counts. The chain couples TRBV29-1 to TRBJ2-1, with TRBD2 matching over 9 bases. Losses at the gene ends were 3 bases for V and 1 base for J; bases not matched to a gene: 10. The CDR3 contains 17 residues. Looked up from germline, CDR1 is SQVTM and CDR2 is ANQGSEA. CDR3: CSVDGRGGAGSYNEQFF. In DNA, the CDR3 is TGCAGCGTTGATGGGCGGGGGGGGGCGGGGTCCTACAATGAGCAGTTCTTC.

The CDR3 spells CASSFLTSRRETQYF. In nucleotides, the CDR3 is TGTGCCAGCAGTTTCTTAACCTCGCGGCGAGAGACCCAGTACTTC. The V call is TRBV12-3 or TRBV12-4, the J call TRBJ2-5; no reliable D call. V lost 3 bases and J 4 bases, leaving 15 bases between the germline ends. The CDR3 runs to 15 residues.

This clonotype was counted at least ten times. The chain has TRBV23-1 and TRBJ1-6; D uncertain. TRBV23-1 is assigned to the ORF class and has an uncertain function. The length of the CDR3 is 15 residues. V lost 2 bases and J 6 bases, leaving 11 bases between the germline ends. The CDR3 here is CASSQKSRPNSPLHF. The DNA for the CDR3 is TGCGCCAGCAGTCAAAAGAGTAGACCTAATTCACCCCTCCACTTT.

This clonotype has a single count. The chain is built from TRBV19 and TRBJ2-7; tentatively, D is TRBD1 or TRBD2 (5 bases each). The germline CDR1 and CDR2 sequences are LNHDA and SQIVND (reference sequence). With 3 bases removed from V and 3 bases from J, the gap between germline ends came to 12 bases. The CDR3 covers 14 residues. This CDR3 is CASSIRDPDYEQYF. CDR3 in DNA: TGTGCCAGTAGTATCCGGGACCCAGACTACGAGCAGTACTTC.

Details on this clonotype: A much larger clone is a single base away; this may be a read error. The chain employs TRBV5-1 and TRBJ1-1; 8 nucleotides line up with TRBD1. The CDR3 is 13 amino acids. Germline lookup yields CDR1 SGHRS and CDR2 YFSETQ. CDR3 nucleotide sequence: TGCGCCAGCAGCTTTAACAGGGGGGTTGAAGCTTCCTTT. It translates to CASSFNRGVEASF.

In its sample, this clonotype was seen many times. The CDR3 sequence is CASSFGTVAYEQYF. CDR3 sequence (DNA): TGTGCCAGCAGCTTCGGGACAGTAGCCTACGAGCAGTACTTC. V and J are TRBV11-2 and TRBJ2-7, with 7 bases fitting TRBD1. The V gene's germline CDR1 is SGHAT and CDR2 FQNNGV. The V segment lost 3 bases and the J segment 2 bases; nucleotides outside the gene matches: 4. The CDR3 is 14 residues long.

This clonotype was counted only a few times. This chain uses TRBV6-4 with TRBJ1-5; the D is unclear. The germline gives CDR1 MRHNA, CDR2 SNTAGT. Trimming took off 7 bases at V and 4 bases at J, with 20 bases between the two ends. CDR3 length: 16 amino acids. The CDR3 loop is CASTNPAGGWNQPQHF. CDR3 sequence (DNA): TGTGCCAGCACCAATCCCGCTGGAGGGTGGAATCAGCCCCAGCATTTT.

This clonotype showed up many times. This rearrangement joins TRBV3-1 to TRBJ2-3; TRBD2 might be the D (6 bases). The CDR3 covers 15 residues. V gave up 1 base and J gave up 3 bases, with 11 bases separating them. CDR1 and CDR2 from the germline V gene are LGHDT and YNNKEL (reference sequence). The CDR3 loop reads CASSQVTGVTDTQYF. The DNA for the CDR3 is TGTGCCAGCAGCCAAGTCACGGGAGTAACAGATACGCAGTATTTT.

At least ten counts were recorded for this clonotype. The chain has TRBV5-1 and TRBJ2-5; possible D gene TRBD2, 5 bases. The ends were cut back, 7 bases at V and 7 bases at J, with 11 bases in the middle. CDR3 length: 11 residues. Germline V CDR1 and CDR2: SGHRS, YFSETQ. CDR3 bases: TGCGCCAGCGCTTACGAGGGGACCCAGTACTTC. It codes for CASAYEGTQYF.